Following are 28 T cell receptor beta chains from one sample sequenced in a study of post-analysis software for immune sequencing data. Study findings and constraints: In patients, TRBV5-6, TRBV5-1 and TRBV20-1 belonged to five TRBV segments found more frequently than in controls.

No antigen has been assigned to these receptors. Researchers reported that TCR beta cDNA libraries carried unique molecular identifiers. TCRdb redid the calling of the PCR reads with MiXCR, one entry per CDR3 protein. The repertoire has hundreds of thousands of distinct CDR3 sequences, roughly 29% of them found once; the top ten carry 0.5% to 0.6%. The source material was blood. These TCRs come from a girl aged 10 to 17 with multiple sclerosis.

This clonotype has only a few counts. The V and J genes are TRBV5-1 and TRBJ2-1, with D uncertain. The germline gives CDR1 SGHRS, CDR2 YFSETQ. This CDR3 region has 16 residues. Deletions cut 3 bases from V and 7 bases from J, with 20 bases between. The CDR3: CASSSNPALTRNEQFF. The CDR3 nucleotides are TGCGCCAGCAGCTCAAATCCGGCACTAACGAGGAATGAGCAGTTCTTC.

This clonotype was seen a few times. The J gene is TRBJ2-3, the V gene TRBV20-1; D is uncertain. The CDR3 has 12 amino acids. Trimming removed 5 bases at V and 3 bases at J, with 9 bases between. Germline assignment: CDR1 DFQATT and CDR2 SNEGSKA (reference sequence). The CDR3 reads CSAPSRTDTQYF. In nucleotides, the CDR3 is TGCAGTGCTCCATCTAGAACAGATACGCAGTATTTT.

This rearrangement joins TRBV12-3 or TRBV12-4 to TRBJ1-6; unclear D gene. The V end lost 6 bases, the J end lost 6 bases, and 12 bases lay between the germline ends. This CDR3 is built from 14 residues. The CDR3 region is CASSPQSFNSPLHF. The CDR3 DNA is TGTGCCAGCAGCCCACAGAGCTTTAATTCACCCCTCCACTTT.

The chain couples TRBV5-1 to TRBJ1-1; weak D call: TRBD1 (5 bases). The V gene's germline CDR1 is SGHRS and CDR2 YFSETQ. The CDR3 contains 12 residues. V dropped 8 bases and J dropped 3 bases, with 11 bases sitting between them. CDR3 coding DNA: TGCGCCAGACTGAGAGGGGACACTGAAGCTTTCTTT. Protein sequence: CARLRGDTEAFF.

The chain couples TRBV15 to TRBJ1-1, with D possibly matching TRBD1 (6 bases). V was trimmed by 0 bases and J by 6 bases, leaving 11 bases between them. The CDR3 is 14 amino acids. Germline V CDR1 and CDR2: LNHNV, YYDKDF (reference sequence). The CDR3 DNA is TGTGCCACCAGCAGAGATGCAGGGGATCCTGAAGCTTTCTTT. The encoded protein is CATSRDAGDPEAFF. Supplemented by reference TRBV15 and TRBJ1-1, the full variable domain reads DAMVIQNPRYQVTQFGKPVTLSCSQTLNHNVMYWYQQKSSQAPKLLFHYYDKDFNNEADTPDNFQSRRPNTSFCFLDIRSPGLGDTAMYLCATSRDAGDPEAFFGQGTRLTVV.

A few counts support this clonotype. The CDR3 coding sequence is TGCAGCCATGGTGGCGCTTTCTTT. Amino acids: CSHGGAFF. This chain joins TRBV29-1 and TRBJ1-1; D gene unclear. Germline V CDR1 and CDR2: SQVTM, ANQGSEA. The CDR3 sequence is 8 residues long. V was clipped by 8 bases and J by 11 bases, with 9 bases between them.

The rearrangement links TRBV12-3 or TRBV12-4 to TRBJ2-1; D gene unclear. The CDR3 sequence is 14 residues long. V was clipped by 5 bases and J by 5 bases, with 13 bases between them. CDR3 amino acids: CASSPRRPNNEQFF. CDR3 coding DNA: TGTGCCAGCAGTCCCAGGCGGCCGAACAATGAGCAGTTCTTC.

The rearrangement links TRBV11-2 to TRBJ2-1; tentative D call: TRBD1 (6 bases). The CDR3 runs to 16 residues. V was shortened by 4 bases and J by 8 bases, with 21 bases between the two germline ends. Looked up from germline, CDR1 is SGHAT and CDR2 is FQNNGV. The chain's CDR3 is CASSSLWQGWVHEQFF. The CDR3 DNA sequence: TGTGCCAGCAGCTCCTTATGGCAGGGGTGGGTCCATGAGCAGTTCTTC.

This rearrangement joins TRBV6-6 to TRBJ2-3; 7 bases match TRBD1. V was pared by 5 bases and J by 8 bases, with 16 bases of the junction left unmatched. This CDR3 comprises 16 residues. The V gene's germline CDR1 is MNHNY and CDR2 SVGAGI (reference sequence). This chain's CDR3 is CASSTAPGQPPGTQYF. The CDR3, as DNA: TGTGCCAGCAGTACCGCACCGGGACAGCCTCCCGGTACGCAGTATTTT.

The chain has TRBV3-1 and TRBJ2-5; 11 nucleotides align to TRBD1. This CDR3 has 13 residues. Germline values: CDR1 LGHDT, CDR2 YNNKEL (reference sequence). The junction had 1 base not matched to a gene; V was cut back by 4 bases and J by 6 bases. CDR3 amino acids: CASSLDRGQTQYF. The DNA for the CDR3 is TGTGCCAGCAGCCTGGACAGGGGGCAGACCCAGTACTTC.

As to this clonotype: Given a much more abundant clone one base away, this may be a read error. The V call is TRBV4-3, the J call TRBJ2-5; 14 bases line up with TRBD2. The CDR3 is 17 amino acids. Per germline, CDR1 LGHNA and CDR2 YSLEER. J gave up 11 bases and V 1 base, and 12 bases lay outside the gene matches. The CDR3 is CASSQGLTSGRVMEQYF. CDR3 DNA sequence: TGCGCCAGCAGCCAAGGCCTGACTAGCGGGAGGGTAATGGAGCAGTACTTC.

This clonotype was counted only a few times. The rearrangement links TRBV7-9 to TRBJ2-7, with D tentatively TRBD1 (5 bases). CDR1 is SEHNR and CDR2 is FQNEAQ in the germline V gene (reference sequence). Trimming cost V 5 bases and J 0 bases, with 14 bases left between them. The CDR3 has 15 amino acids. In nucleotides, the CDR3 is TGTGCCAGCAGCCACAAAGGGGAAGTCTCCTACGAGCAGTACTTC. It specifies CASSHKGEVSYEQYF.

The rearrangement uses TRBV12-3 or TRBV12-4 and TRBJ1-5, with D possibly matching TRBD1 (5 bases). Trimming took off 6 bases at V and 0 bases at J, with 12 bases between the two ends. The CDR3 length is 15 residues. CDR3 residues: CASSRDGYSNQPQHF. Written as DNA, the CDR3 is TGTGCCAGCAGCAGGGACGGCTATAGCAATCAGCCCCAGCATTTT.

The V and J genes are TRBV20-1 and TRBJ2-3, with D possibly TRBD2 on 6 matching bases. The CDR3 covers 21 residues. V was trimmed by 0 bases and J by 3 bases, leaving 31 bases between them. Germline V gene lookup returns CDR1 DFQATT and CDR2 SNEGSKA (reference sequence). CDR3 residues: CSARDQVTGRAGNTGTDTQYF. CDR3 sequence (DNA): TGCAGTGCTAGAGATCAGGTTACAGGACGAGCGGGCAACACGGGAACAGATACGCAGTATTTT.

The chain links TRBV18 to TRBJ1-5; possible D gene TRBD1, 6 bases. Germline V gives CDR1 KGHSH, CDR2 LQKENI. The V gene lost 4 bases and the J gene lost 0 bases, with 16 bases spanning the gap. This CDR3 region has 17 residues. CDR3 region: CASSLLRGQDSNQPQHF. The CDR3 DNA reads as TGTGCCAGCTCACTACTCAGGGGTCAGGATAGCAATCAGCCCCAGCATTTT.

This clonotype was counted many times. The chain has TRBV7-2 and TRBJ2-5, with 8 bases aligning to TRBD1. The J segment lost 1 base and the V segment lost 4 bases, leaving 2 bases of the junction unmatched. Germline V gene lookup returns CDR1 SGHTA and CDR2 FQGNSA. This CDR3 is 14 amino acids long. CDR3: CASSSGQGQETQYF. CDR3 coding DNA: TGTGCCAGCAGCTCCGGACAGGGCCAAGAGACCCAGTACTTC.

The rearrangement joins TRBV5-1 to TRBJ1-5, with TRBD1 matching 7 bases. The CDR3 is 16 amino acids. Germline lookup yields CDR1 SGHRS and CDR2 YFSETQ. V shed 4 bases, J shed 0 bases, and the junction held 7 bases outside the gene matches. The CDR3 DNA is TGCGCCAGCAGCAAATCAGCAGGGGGTAGCAATCAGCCCCAGCATTTT. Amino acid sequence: CASSKSAGGSNQPQHF.

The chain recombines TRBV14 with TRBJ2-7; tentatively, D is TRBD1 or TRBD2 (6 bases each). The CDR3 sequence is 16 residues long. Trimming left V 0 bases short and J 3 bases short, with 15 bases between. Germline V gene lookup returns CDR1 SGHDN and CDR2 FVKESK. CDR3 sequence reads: CASSQDLVGGGYEQYF. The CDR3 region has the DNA TGTGCCAGCAGCCAAGATCTCGTGGGGGGCGGCTACGAGCAGTACTTC.

The CDR3 DNA reads as TGTGCCAGCAGTTTTCAGGGTAGCGGGCGAGCTCTAGGTAGGAATGAGCAGTTCTTC. It codes for CASSFQGSGRALGRNEQFF. The chain uses TRBV12-3 or TRBV12-4 and TRBJ2-1, with 7 nucleotides matching TRBD2. The V gene end was trimmed by 3 bases and the J gene end by 7 bases; junction bases not matched to a gene: 21. The CDR3 has 19 amino acids.

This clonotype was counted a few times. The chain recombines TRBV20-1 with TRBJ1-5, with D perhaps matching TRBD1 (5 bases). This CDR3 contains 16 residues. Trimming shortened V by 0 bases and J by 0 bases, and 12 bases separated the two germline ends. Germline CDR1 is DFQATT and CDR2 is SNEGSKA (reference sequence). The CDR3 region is CSARDGAGGSNQPQHF. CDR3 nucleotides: TGCAGTGCTAGAGATGGGGCGGGAGGTAGCAATCAGCCCCAGCATTTT.

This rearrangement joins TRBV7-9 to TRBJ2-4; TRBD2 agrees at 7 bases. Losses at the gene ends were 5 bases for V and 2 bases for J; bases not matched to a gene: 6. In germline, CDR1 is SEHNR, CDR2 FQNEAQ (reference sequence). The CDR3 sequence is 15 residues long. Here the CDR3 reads CASSLGGGTKNIQYF. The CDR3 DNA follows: TGTGCCAGCAGCCTGGGGGGAGGGACCAAAAACATTCAGTACTTC.

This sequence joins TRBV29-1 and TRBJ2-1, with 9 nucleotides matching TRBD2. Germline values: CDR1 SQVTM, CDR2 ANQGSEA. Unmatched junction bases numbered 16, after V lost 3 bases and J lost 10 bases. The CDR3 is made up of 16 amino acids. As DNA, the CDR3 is TGCAGCGTTGAGGGGCCACCGGGACTAGCCGAGATGGAGCAGTTCTTC. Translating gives CSVEGPPGLAEMEQFF.

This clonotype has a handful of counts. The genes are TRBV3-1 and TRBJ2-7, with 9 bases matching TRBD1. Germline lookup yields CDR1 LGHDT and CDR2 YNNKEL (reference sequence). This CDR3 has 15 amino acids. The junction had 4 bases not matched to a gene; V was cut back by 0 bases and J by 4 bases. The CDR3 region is CASSQETGGWYEQYF. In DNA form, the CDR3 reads TGTGCCAGCAGCCAAGAAACAGGGGGCTGGTACGAGCAGTACTTC.

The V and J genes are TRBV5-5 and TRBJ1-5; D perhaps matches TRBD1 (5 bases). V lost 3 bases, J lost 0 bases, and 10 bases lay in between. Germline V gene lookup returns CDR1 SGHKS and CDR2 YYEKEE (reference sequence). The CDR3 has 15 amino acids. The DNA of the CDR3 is TGTGCCAGCAGCTCCACGGGGGATAGCAATCAGCCCCAGCATTTT. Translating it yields CASSSTGDSNQPQHF.

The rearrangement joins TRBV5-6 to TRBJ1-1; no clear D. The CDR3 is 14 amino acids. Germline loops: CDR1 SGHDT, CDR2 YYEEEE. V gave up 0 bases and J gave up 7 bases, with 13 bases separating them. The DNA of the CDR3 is TGTGCCAGCAGCTTGGCCCCACAGTGGGATGAAGCTTTCTTT. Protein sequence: CASSLAPQWDEAFF.

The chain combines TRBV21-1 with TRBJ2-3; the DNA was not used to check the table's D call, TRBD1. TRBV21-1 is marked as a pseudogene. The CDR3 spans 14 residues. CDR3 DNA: TGTGCCAGCAGCAAAGCCAGGGTCACAGATACGCAGTATTTT. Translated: CASSKARVTDTQYF.

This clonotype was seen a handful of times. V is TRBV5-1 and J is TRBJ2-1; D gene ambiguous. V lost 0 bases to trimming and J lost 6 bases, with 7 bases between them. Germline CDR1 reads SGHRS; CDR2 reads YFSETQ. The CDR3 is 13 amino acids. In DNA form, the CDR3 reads TGCGCCAGCAGCTTGGGGTATCTCAATGAGCAGTTCTTC. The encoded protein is CASSLGYLNEQFF.

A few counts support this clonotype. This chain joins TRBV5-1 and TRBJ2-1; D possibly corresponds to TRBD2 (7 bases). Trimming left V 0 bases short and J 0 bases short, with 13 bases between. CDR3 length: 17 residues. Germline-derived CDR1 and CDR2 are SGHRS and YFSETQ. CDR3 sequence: CASSLVGGGASYNEQFF. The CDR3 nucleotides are TGCGCCAGCAGCTTGGTGGGAGGGGGAGCCTCCTACAATGAGCAGTTCTTC.